This T cell receptor beta chain comes out of a study of T cell repertoires in cytomegalovirus infection. From the reads, TCRdb called clonotypes with MiXCR, one entry per CDR3 protein. The table includes roughly 600,000 distinct CDR3 sequences, 24% detected once. The germline V gene has CDR1 MNHEY and CDR2 SMNVEV (reference sequence). After removal of 8 bases from V and 15 bases from J, the junction contained 9 bases not matched to a gene. The CDR3 has 11 residues. The material sequenced was CD8+ T cells from PBMCs. The chain carries TRBV27 and TRBJ2-1; 8 nucleotides align to TRBD1. This clonotype was sampled from a human donor in good health (CMV status not recorded). Some clones in this sample may be carry-over from other donors' samples. CDR3 bases: TGTGCCAGCCTAGGTGGACAGGGATTGTTCTTC. Protein sequence: CASLGGQGLFF.